Listed below are T cell receptor beta chains from one sample, sequenced in a study of long-term antiretroviral therapy in people with HIV. The protocol was immunoSEQ multiplex PCR, while the TCRdb copy is restricted to in-frame clones and leaves out a portion. The sample lists fewer than 25,000 clones, 90% to 95% seen once, with less than 2.5% in the top ten. The specimen comprised unsorted PBMCs, sampled roughly 5.1 years after starting antiretroviral therapy. The receptor source for this set is a woman between 50 and 59 years old with HIV. Both conserved end residues are part of each CDR3. Fields, in order: V gene, clone size, D gene, CDR3 length, J gene, CDR3 protein, CDR3 DNA. A D gene is named only where the DNA matches it firmly. Clone size is not always given. Where it is, it says once, few, many or a class for expanded clones.

v_call: TRBV5-4
clone_size: NA
d_call: NA
cdr3_length: 15
j_call: TRBJ2-7
cdr3_aa: CASSQIRDGRYEQYF
cdr3_nt: TGTGCCAGCAGCCAGATCCGGGACGGGAGATACGAGCAGTACTTC

v_call: TRBV7-9
clone_size: NA
d_call: NA
cdr3_length: 18
j_call: TRBJ1-1
cdr3_aa: CASSYLVAKEGLNTEAFF
cdr3_nt: TGTGCCAGCAGCTACTTAGTAGCAAAGGAGGGCTTGAACACTGAAGCTTTCTTT

v_call: TRBV7-9
clone_size: NA
d_call: TRBD1
cdr3_length: 17
j_call: TRBJ2-7
cdr3_aa: CASSSTYDRGSGYEQYF
cdr3_nt: TGTGCCAGCAGCTCAACCTACGACAGGGGTTCAGGCTACGAGCAGTACTTC

v_call: TRBV15
clone_size: NA
d_call: TRBD1
cdr3_length: 15
j_call: TRBJ1-1
cdr3_aa: CATSRGGTGNTEAFF
cdr3_nt: TGTGCCACCAGCAGGGGGGGGACAGGAAACACTGAAGCTTTCTTT

v_call: TRBV7-9
clone_size: NA
d_call: NA
cdr3_length: 14
j_call: TRBJ2-7
cdr3_aa: CASSPQRSAYEQYF
cdr3_nt: TGTGCCAGCAGCCCCCAACGTAGCGCCTACGAGCAGTACTTC

v_call: TRBV19
clone_size: NA
d_call: NA
cdr3_length: 14
j_call: TRBJ2-7
cdr3_aa: CASSESGWTYEQYF
cdr3_nt: TGTGCCAGTAGTGAGTCAGGGTGGACCTACGAGCAGTACTTC

v_call: TRBV27
clone_size: NA
d_call: NA
cdr3_length: 13
j_call: TRBJ2-1
cdr3_aa: CASRLVQGYEQFF
cdr3_nt: TGTGCCAGCAGACTCGTCCAGGGTTATGAGCAGTTCTTC

v_call: TRBV29-1
clone_size: NA
d_call: TRBD2
cdr3_length: 16
j_call: TRBJ2-6
cdr3_aa: CSVELAGAFGANVLTF
cdr3_nt: TGCAGCGTTGAGCTAGCGGGAGCATTCGGGGCCAACGTCCTGACTTTC

v_call: TRBV6-5
clone_size: NA
d_call: NA
cdr3_length: 15
j_call: TRBJ1-3
cdr3_aa: CASSYFTGPGNTIYF
cdr3_nt: TGTGCCAGCAGTTACTTTACCGGGCCAGGAAACACCATATATTTT

v_call: TRBV6-5
clone_size: NA
d_call: TRBD2
cdr3_length: 14
j_call: TRBJ2-5
cdr3_aa: CASRVAGKQETQYF
cdr3_nt: TGTGCCAGCAGAGTAGCGGGAAAACAAGAGACCCAGTACTTC

v_call: TRBV5-1
clone_size: NA
d_call: NA
cdr3_length: 12
j_call: TRBJ1-1
cdr3_aa: CASSLEVGEAFF
cdr3_nt: TGCGCCAGCAGCTTGGAGGTAGGGGAAGCTTTCTTT

v_call: TRBV6-5
clone_size: NA
d_call: NA
cdr3_length: 14
j_call: TRBJ1-5
cdr3_aa: CASSYSRSNQPQHF
cdr3_nt: TGTGCCAGCAGTTACTCCCGGTCCAATCAGCCCCAGCATTTT

v_call: TRBV27
clone_size: NA
d_call: TRBD1
cdr3_length: 14
j_call: TRBJ1-1
cdr3_aa: CASIKDRVNTEAFF
cdr3_nt: TGTGCCAGCATCAAGGACAGGGTGAACACTGAAGCTTTCTTT

v_call: TRBV7-8
clone_size: NA
d_call: NA
cdr3_length: 14
j_call: TRBJ1-1
cdr3_aa: CASSLGTVNTEAFF
cdr3_nt: TGTGCCAGCAGCTTGGGGACGGTGAACACTGAAGCTTTCTTT

v_call: TRBV6-6
clone_size: NA
d_call: NA
cdr3_length: 16
j_call: TRBJ1-5
cdr3_aa: CASSYSPGQSNQPQHF
cdr3_nt: TGTGCCAGCAGTTACTCCCCCGGACAGAGCAATCAGCCCCAGCATTTT

v_call: TRBV6-1
clone_size: once
d_call: NA
cdr3_length: 14
j_call: TRBJ1-1
cdr3_aa: CASRTRGVNTEAFF
cdr3_nt: TGTGCCAGCAGGACCAGGGGTGTGAACACTGAAGCTTTCTTT

v_call: TRBV7-9
clone_size: NA
d_call: NA
cdr3_length: 15
j_call: TRBJ2-5
cdr3_aa: CASSIKWGRQETQYF
cdr3_nt: TGTGCCAGCAGCATCAAGTGGGGGAGGCAAGAGACCCAGTACTTC

v_call: TRBV7-2
clone_size: NA
d_call: NA
cdr3_length: 16
j_call: TRBJ1-4
cdr3_aa: CASSPSRPATNEKLFF
cdr3_nt: TGTGCCAGCAGCCCCTCCCGGCCGGCAACTAATGAAAAACTGTTTTTT

v_call: TRBV7-2
clone_size: once
d_call: TRBD1
cdr3_length: 15
j_call: TRBJ2-3
cdr3_aa: CASSSSGTGADTQYF
cdr3_nt: TGTGCCAGCAGCTCCTCCGGGACAGGGGCAGATACGCAGTATTTT

v_call: TRBV15
clone_size: once
d_call: TRBD2
cdr3_length: 15
j_call: TRBJ2-6
cdr3_aa: CATSGGGTGANVLTF
cdr3_nt: TGTGCCACCAGCGGGGGGGGAACTGGGGCCAACGTCCTGACTTTC

v_call: TRBV6-5
clone_size: NA
d_call: NA
cdr3_length: 12
j_call: TRBJ2-1
cdr3_aa: CASRVGSSEQFF
cdr3_nt: TGTGCCAGCAGGGTGGGCTCCAGTGAGCAGTTCTTC

v_call: TRBV11-2
clone_size: NA
d_call: NA
cdr3_length: 15
j_call: TRBJ2-7
cdr3_aa: CASSLAGTGLGEQYF
cdr3_nt: TGTGCCAGCAGCTTAGCCGGCACAGGGCTGGGCGAGCAGTACTTC

v_call: TRBV18
clone_size: NA
d_call: NA
cdr3_length: 12
j_call: TRBJ1-1
cdr3_aa: CASSPSNTEAFF
cdr3_nt: TGTGCCAGCTCACCCTCGAACACTGAAGCTTTCTTT

v_call: TRBV11-2
clone_size: NA
d_call: TRBD2
cdr3_length: 15
j_call: TRBJ2-7
cdr3_aa: CASSFEGLAGNEQYF
cdr3_nt: TGTGCCAGCAGCTTTGAGGGACTAGCGGGCAACGAGCAGTACTTC

v_call: TRBV5-1
clone_size: NA
d_call: TRBD1
cdr3_length: 14
j_call: TRBJ1-1
cdr3_aa: CASSLWTGGTEAFF
cdr3_nt: TGCGCCAGCAGCTTGTGGACAGGGGGCACTGAAGCTTTCTTT

v_call: TRBV28
clone_size: NA
d_call: TRBD1
cdr3_length: 15
j_call: TRBJ1-5
cdr3_aa: CASRSDRVVGQPQHF
cdr3_nt: TGTGCCAGCAGATCGGACAGGGTGGTAGGGCAGCCCCAGCATTTT

v_call: TRBV19
clone_size: NA
d_call: NA
cdr3_length: 15
j_call: TRBJ1-1
cdr3_aa: CASSMGSRENTEAFF
cdr3_nt: TGTGCCAGTAGTATGGGGAGCAGGGAGAACACTGAAGCTTTCTTT

v_call: TRBV4-3
clone_size: NA
d_call: TRBD2
cdr3_length: 14
j_call: TRBJ2-7
cdr3_aa: CASSQKAGVFEQYF
cdr3_nt: TGCGCCAGCAGCCAGAAAGCGGGGGTCTTCGAGCAGTACTTC

v_call: TRBV28
clone_size: NA
d_call: NA
cdr3_length: 15
j_call: TRBJ1-2
cdr3_aa: CASSLTAGASYGYTF
cdr3_nt: TGTGCCAGCAGTTTAACGGCCGGGGCGTCCTATGGCTACACCTTC

v_call: TRBV7-6
clone_size: NA
d_call: TRBD2
cdr3_length: 16
j_call: TRBJ2-1
cdr3_aa: CASSRNTGTSGLEQFF
cdr3_nt: TGTGCCAGCAGCCGCAACACCGGGACTAGCGGACTTGAGCAGTTCTTC

v_call: TRBV18
clone_size: NA
d_call: NA
cdr3_length: 16
j_call: TRBJ1-1
cdr3_aa: CASSPQFGGMNTEAFF
cdr3_nt: TGTGCCAGCTCACCACAGTTCGGCGGGATGAACACTGAAGCTTTCTTT

v_call: TRBV7-9
clone_size: once
d_call: NA
cdr3_length: 15
j_call: TRBJ2-7
cdr3_aa: CASSPTTSSSYEQYF
cdr3_nt: TGTGCCAGCAGCCCGACTACTTCTAGCTCCTACGAGCAGTACTTC